This T cell receptor beta chain was obtained from a study of cytomegalovirus exposure and HLA in healthy donors. Unmatched junction bases numbered 4, after V lost 3 bases and J lost 2 bases. The germline V gene encodes CDR1 SGHTS and CDR2 YDEGEE. The CDR3 extends over 14 amino acids. The PCR used 60 Vbeta and 13 Jbeta primers. Sequencing used immunoSEQ multiplex PCR; TCRdb keeps in-frame clones, though not all of them. The sample holds 150,000 to 190,000 clones; approximately 81% are singletons and the top ten take 2.3%. V is TRBV5-8 and J is TRBJ2-5, with 7 bases matching TRBD1. The receptor was derived from a woman aged 18-29 years in good health and CMV-seronegative. The sample was PBMCs. CDR3 loop: CASSWTGTQETQYF. CDR3 coding DNA: TGTGCCAGCAGCTGGACAGGTACACAAGAGACCCAGTACTTC.